The next 10 T cell receptor beta chains were all read from a single sample in a study of a mutant IDH1 vaccine in newly diagnosed glioma. Sequencing used immunoSEQ multiplex PCR; TCRdb keeps in-frame clones, though not all of them. The sample yields roughly 32,000 clones, about four fifths seen once. Time point indicated: week 35, safety follow-up. Mutant IDH1 20-mer peptide, at 300 ug, made up each vaccine dose, with topical imiquimod. These receptors' targets are unknown. The sample consisted of PBMCs, taken from a glioma patient whose treatment included an IDH1 peptide vaccine. Receptor source: a young woman with glioma.

The chain links TRBV7-2 to TRBJ1-2; D is unresolved. Trimming stripped 5 bases from V and 6 bases from J, with 10 bases between. This CDR3 comprises 12 residues. Germline V gene sequence: CDR1 SGHTA, CDR2 FQGNSA. Here the CDR3 reads CASSRDLNGYTF. The CDR3, as DNA: TGTGCCAGCAGCAGGGATCTGAATGGCTACACCTTC.

The V gene is TRBV7-6, the J gene TRBJ1-2; TRBD1 might be the D (6 bases). The V gene lost 5 bases and the J gene lost 1 base, with 11 bases spanning the gap. Per germline, CDR1 SGHVS and CDR2 FNYEAQ. The CDR3 sequence is 14 residues long. The CDR3 DNA follows: TGTGCCAGCAGCGCTTTGGACAGTAACTATGGCTACACCTTC. Its translation is CASSALDSNYGYTF. Full variable domain (remainder filled in from reference TRBV7-6 and TRBJ1-2): GAGVSQSPRYKVTKRGQDVALRCDPISGHVSLYWYRQALGQGPEFLTYFNYEAQQDKSGLPNDRFSAERPEGSISTLTIQRTEQRDSAMYRCASSALDSNYGYTFGSGTRLTVV.

V gene TRBV7-2 combines with J gene TRBJ2-6; D is unclear. The CDR3 extends over 16 amino acids. Per germline, CDR1 SGHTA and CDR2 FQGNSA. Deletions cut 1 base from V and 1 base from J, with 8 bases between. CDR3 loop: CASSLGGSSGANVLTF. CDR3 sequence (DNA): TGTGCCAGCAGCTTAGGTGGCAGTTCTGGGGCCAACGTCCTGACTTTC.

V usage is TRBV5-8 and J usage is TRBJ1-5; D unclear. CDR1 is SGHTS and CDR2 is YDEGEE in the germline V gene. Trimming took off 1 base at V and 1 base at J, with 9 bases between the two ends. The CDR3 sequence is 15 residues long. For the CDR3, the DNA is TGTGCCAGCAGCTTGCACAGAGCCAGCAATCAGCCCCAGCATTTT. Translation: CASSLHRASNQPQHF.

The CDR3 DNA sequence: TGTGCCAGCAGTGACCCCGGTGAGCCCCAGCATTTT. Translated: CASSDPGEPQHF. The V call is TRBV2, the J call TRBJ1-5; D unresolved. With 3 bases removed from V and 8 bases from J, the gap between germline ends came to 8 bases. From germline, CDR1 is SNHLY and CDR2 FYNNEI. The CDR3 contains 12 residues.

V usage is TRBV21-1 and J usage is TRBJ1-5. TRBV21-1 is a known pseudogene. The CDR3 is made up of 13 amino acids. CDR3 coding DNA: TGTGCCAGCAGCAAGGGGGGGGCCCAGCCCCAGCATTTT. This translates into CASSKGGAQPQHF.

The gene calls are TRBV6-1 and TRBJ1-2, with unresolved D. V was cut by 7 bases and J by 1 base, with 10 bases left in between. CDR3 length: 13 amino acids. CDR1 MNHNS and CDR2 SASEGT come from the germline V gene. This CDR3 is CASTLAFNYGYTF. The CDR3 nucleotides are TGTGCCAGCACCCTCGCGTTTAACTATGGCTACACCTTC.

This clone was seen a handful of times. J is TRBJ2-6 and V is TRBV14; D is unresolved. Germline CDR1 is SGHDN and CDR2 is FVKESK. V dropped 2 bases and J dropped 0 bases, with 8 bases sitting between them. The length of the CDR3 is 16 residues. CDR3 amino acids: CASSQWGLSGANVLTF. In DNA form, the CDR3 reads TGTGCCAGCAGCCAATGGGGTCTCTCTGGGGCCAACGTCCTGACTTTC.

J is TRBJ2-2 and V is TRBV5-4; TRBD2 might be the D (7 bases). The germline gives CDR1 SGHNT, CDR2 YYREEE (reference sequence). V was cut by 4 bases and J by 5 bases, with 24 bases left in between. This CDR3 has 18 residues. Written as DNA, the CDR3 is TGTGCCAGCAGCAGGGGGGGCACACAAGAGTGGGTTACCGGGGAGCTGTTTTTT. Translation: CASSRGGTQEWVTGELFF. The whole variable domain, remainder taken from reference TRBV5-4 and TRBJ2-2, is ETGVTQSPTHLIKTRGQQVTLRCSSQSGHNTVSWYQQALGQGPQFIFQYYREEENGRGNFPPRFSGLQFPNYSSELNVNALELDDSALYLCASSRGGTQEWVTGELFFGEGSRLTVL.

This clone has a single count. The J gene is TRBJ2-7, the V gene TRBV7-9; 8 nucleotides line up with TRBD1. The CDR3 has 14 residues. J was trimmed by 4 bases and V by 5 bases; bases with no gene match: 7. Germline V gives CDR1 SEHNR, CDR2 FQNEAQ (reference sequence). As DNA, the CDR3 is TGTGCCAGCAGCCCGGACAGGGAGGCGTACGAGCAGTACTTC. Amino acid sequence: CASSPDREAYEQYF.